This TCR beta chain was identified during a study of radiation and T cells in renal cell carcinoma. The sample holds a few counts of this clone. The treatment is: treatment-naive control, cytoreductive nephrectomy. CDR3 length: 14 residues. In germline, CDR1 is SQVTM, CDR2 ANQGSEA. With V trimmed by 7 bases and J by 5 bases, 13 bases remained unmatched. Using immunoSEQ multiplex PCR, the repertoire was profiled, and TCRdb retains in-frame clones only, with some absent. In the table there are 25,000 or so clones, 45% to 65% of which are singletons. The specimen was tumor tissue, collected from a patient whose treatment was nephrectomy without radiotherapy. The chain uses TRBV29-1 and TRBJ1-2; 7 nucleotides line up with TRBD1. This clonotype was obtained from a human donor with renal cell carcinoma. CDR3 amino acids: CSARQGGGSYGYTF. The CDR3 nucleotides are TGCAGCGCCAGACAGGGAGGGGGATCATATGGCTACACCTTC.